One and the same sample provided the 16 T cell receptor beta chains below, sequenced in a study of T cells in Graves' hyperthyroidism and ophthalmopathy. RNA transcripts provided the source from which TCR beta CDR3 regions were amplified. The study used the HTBI primer set for a first-round RT-PCR of the TCR CDR3. TCRdb re-called the multiplex PCR reads with MiXCR, one entry per CDR3 protein. The profile shows roughly 740,000 distinct CDR3 sequences, over 15% of them singletons. The sequencing input was blood. These receptors were collected from a man aged 18 to 30 with Graves' hyperthyroidism.

There are many counts of this clonotype. The chain combines TRBV2 with TRBJ2-7; possibly TRBD2 for D (5 bases). There are 14 residues in the CDR3. CDR1 and CDR2 from the germline V gene are SNHLY and FYNNEI. The V and J ends lost 3 bases and 2 bases respectively, with 11 bases between them. CDR3 sequence (DNA): TGTGCCAGCAGTGAGGGAGACCTCGCCTACGAGCAGTACTTC. Translation: CASSEGDLAYEQYF.

This clonotype was detected ten times or more. The chain carries TRBV7-3 and TRBJ1-1, with D tentatively TRBD1 (6 bases). CDR1 SGHTA and CDR2 FQGTGA come from the germline V gene. The V end lost 5 bases, the J end lost 5 bases, and 21 bases lay between the germline ends. The CDR3 is 16 residues long. CDR3 sequence: CASSPSGGGLFTEAFF. The CDR3 nucleotides are TGTGCCAGCAGCCCCAGTGGAGGGGGGCTTTTTACTGAAGCTTTCTTT. Together with reference TRBV7-3 and TRBJ1-1, the CDR3 gives the full variable domain: GAGVSQTPSNKVTEKGKYVELRCDPISGHTALYWYRQSLGQGPEFLIYFQGTGAADDSGLPNDRFFAVRPEGSVSTLKIQRTERGDSAVYLCASSPSGGGLFTEAFFGQGTRLTVV.

There are a few counts of this clonotype. The V gene is TRBV4-2, the J gene TRBJ2-2, with D uncertain. V dropped 4 bases and J dropped 6 bases, with 9 bases sitting between them. This CDR3 is 13 amino acids long. The V gene's germline CDR1 is LGHNA and CDR2 YNFKEQ. CDR3 in amino acids: CASSLLSSGELFF. The CDR3 coding sequence is TGTGCCAGCAGCCTTCTAAGCTCCGGGGAGCTGTTTTTT.

This clonotype was counted between two and nine times. The chain carries TRBV7-2 and TRBJ2-7; TRBD1 matches at 9 bases. The V gene end was trimmed by 2 bases and the J gene end by 4 bases; junction bases not matched to a gene: 6. From germline, CDR1 is SGHTA and CDR2 FQGNSA. The CDR3 extends over 15 amino acids. DNA of the CDR3: TGTGCCAGCAGCTTAAAGACAGGGGGATTTTACGAGCAGTACTTC. It translates to CASSLKTGGFYEQYF.

The table lists this clonotype with many counts. The genes are TRBV2 and TRBJ1-2; no clear D. Germline CDR1 SNHLY, CDR2 FYNNEI. V was trimmed by 6 bases and J by 7 bases, leaving 12 bases between them. This CDR3 region has 12 residues. Here the CDR3 DNA reads TGTGCCAGCAGCGCTCCGAACCTTGGCTACACCTTC. Translation gives CASSAPNLGYTF.

This clonotype has ten or more counts. This rearrangement joins TRBV12-3 or TRBV12-4 to TRBJ2-3; perhaps TRBD2 as D (6 bases). The CDR3 runs to 15 residues. Trimming left V 3 bases short and J 3 bases short, with 13 bases between. This CDR3 is CASSFSSAGTDTQYF. CDR3 DNA sequence: TGTGCCAGCAGTTTTTCCTCGGCGGGAACAGATACGCAGTATTTT.

This clonotype was counted many times. V usage is TRBV6-2 or TRBV6-3 and J usage is TRBJ2-7, with 8 bases aligning to TRBD1. This CDR3 spans 15 amino acids. Germline-derived CDR1 and CDR2 are MNHEY and SVGEGT. Unmatched junction bases numbered 4, after V lost 0 bases and J lost 3 bases. The CDR3 sequence: CASSYSGTGGYEQYF. The CDR3 coding sequence is TGTGCCAGCAGTTACTCCGGGACAGGAGGCTACGAGCAGTACTTC.

This clonotype was found once. The rearrangement links TRBV11-3 to TRBJ2-1, with 11 bases lining up with TRBD2. Per the germline V gene, CDR1 is SGHNT and CDR2 is YENEEA. The CDR3 runs 16 residues. J was trimmed by 4 bases and V by 1 base; bases with no gene match: 3. The CDR3 region has the DNA TGTGCCAGCAGCTTAGGACTAGCGGGATATTACAATGAGCAGTTCTTC. Translating gives CASSLGLAGYYNEQFF.

V gene TRBV6-1 combines with J gene TRBJ1-3, with 8 bases fitting TRBD1. The CDR3 is 14 amino acids. CDR1 is MNHNS and CDR2 is SASEGT in the germline V gene. The J segment lost 3 bases and the V segment lost 4 bases, leaving 2 bases of the junction unmatched. CDR3 in amino acids: CASSATGVGNTIYF. The CDR3 coding sequence is TGTGCCAGCAGTGCGACAGGGGTTGGAAACACCATATATTTT.

The chain carries TRBV12-3 or TRBV12-4 and TRBJ2-1; 7 nucleotides align to TRBD2. The CDR3 loop spans 15 amino acids. V was clipped by 7 bases and J by 7 bases; unmatched bases: 13. The CDR3 spells CASNPAQREGNEQFF. The CDR3 nucleotides are TGTGCCAGCAACCCAGCCCAGCGGGAAGGAAATGAGCAGTTCTTC.

Worth noting for this clonotype: A clone one base away is much larger, so this may be a read error. V usage is TRBV27 and J usage is TRBJ2-1; 8 nucleotides line up with TRBD2. The CDR3 covers 14 residues. The V gene end was trimmed by 6 bases and the J gene end by 2 bases; junction bases not matched to a gene: 3. Per the germline V gene, CDR1 is MNHEY and CDR2 is SMNVEV (reference sequence). CDR3 loop: CASRDSGTYNEQFF. The CDR3 region has the DNA TGTGCCAGCAGGGATAGCGGGACCTACAATGAGCAGTTCTTC.

The CDR3 here is CASSFSRDTGELFF. The CDR3 region has the DNA TGTGCCAGCAGCTTTTCTAGGGACACCGGGGAGCTGTTTTTT. This chain joins TRBV7-3 and TRBJ2-2; D is undetermined. The germline V gene encodes CDR1 SGHTA and CDR2 FQGTGA. V lost 3 bases, J lost 3 bases, and 8 bases lay in between. The CDR3 sequence is 14 residues long.

The chain recombines TRBV4-3 with TRBJ2-1; 12 positions match TRBD1. CDR1 and CDR2 from the germline V gene are LGHNA and YSLEER. This CDR3 contains 20 residues. Losses at the gene ends were 0 bases for V and 4 bases for J; bases not matched to a gene: 13. CDR3 region: CASSQDGGTGGYPVYNEQFF. The CDR3 DNA sequence: TGCGCCAGCAGCCAAGATGGGGGGACAGGGGGCTACCCGGTGTACAATGAGCAGTTCTTC.

The rearrangement links TRBV3-1 to TRBJ2-7; D is perhaps TRBD1 or TRBD2 (5 bases each). Germline CDR1 is LGHDT and CDR2 is YNNKEL (reference sequence). The CDR3 sequence is 14 residues long. Trimming stripped 4 bases from V and 6 bases from J, with 16 bases between. This CDR3 is CASSRGTVVLEQYF. The CDR3 nucleotides read TGTGCCAGCAGCCGAGGGACGGTGGTTCTCGAGCAGTACTTC.

The sample holds many counts of this clonotype. The chain joins TRBV3-1 to TRBJ2-3; 14 bases agree with TRBD2. The germline V gene encodes CDR1 LGHDT and CDR2 YNNKEL (reference sequence). The V segment lost 5 bases and the J segment 4 bases; nucleotides outside the gene matches: 2. This CDR3 region has 15 residues. Written as DNA, the CDR3 is TGTGCCAGCAGCGGACTAGCGGGAGGCGCAGATACGCAGTATTTT. Translating gives CASSGLAGGADTQYF.

At least ten counts were recorded for this clonotype. CDR3: CASSPARGAYEQYF. As DNA, the CDR3 is TGTGCCAGCTCACCGGCAAGGGGCGCCTACGAGCAGTACTTC. The V gene is TRBV18, the J gene TRBJ2-7; D possibly corresponds to TRBD1 (5 bases). Germline loops: CDR1 KGHSH, CDR2 LQKENI. CDR3 length: 14 residues. Between the trimmed V and J ends, which lost 3 bases and 2 bases, there was a span of 11 bases.